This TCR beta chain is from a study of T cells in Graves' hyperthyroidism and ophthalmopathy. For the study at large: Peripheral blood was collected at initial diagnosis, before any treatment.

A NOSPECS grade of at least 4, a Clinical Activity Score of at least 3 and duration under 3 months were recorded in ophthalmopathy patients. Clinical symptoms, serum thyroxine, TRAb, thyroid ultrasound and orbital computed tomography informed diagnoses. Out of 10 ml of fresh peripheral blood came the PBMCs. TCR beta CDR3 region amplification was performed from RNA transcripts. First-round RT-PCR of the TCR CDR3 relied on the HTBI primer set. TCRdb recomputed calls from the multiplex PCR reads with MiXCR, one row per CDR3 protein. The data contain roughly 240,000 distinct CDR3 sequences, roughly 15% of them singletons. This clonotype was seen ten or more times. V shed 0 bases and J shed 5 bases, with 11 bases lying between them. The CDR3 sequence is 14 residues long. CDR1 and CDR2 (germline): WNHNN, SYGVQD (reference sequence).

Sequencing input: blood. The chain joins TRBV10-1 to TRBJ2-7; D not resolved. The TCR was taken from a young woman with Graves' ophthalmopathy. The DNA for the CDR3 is TGCGCCAGCAGTGAGTCGAATGCACTGAACGAGCAGTACTTC. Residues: CASSESNALNEQYF.